This T cell receptor (beta chain) is from a study of OX40 agonist ivuxolimab in advanced cancers. General study points: Among expanded peripheral T cells, antigen specificity went undetermined.

TCRdb's copy holds only in-frame clones and misses some; the assay was immunoSEQ multiplex PCR. The repertoire consists of 100,000 or so clones, with roughly 93% occurring once and the leading ten covering about 0.76%. About this clone itself: Its cognate antigen is unknown.

There are 15 residues in the CDR3. The source of this sequence is an adult with an advanced solid tumor such as melanoma, head and neck, liver or kidney cancer. The rearrangement uses TRBV21-1 and TRBJ1-1. TRBV21-1 is shown as a pseudogene. Sequencing used CD4+ or CD8+ T cells sorted from blood, obtained in a trial of the OX40 agonist ivuxolimab. The CDR3 DNA reads TGTGCCAGCACCGATTCCGGATGGATTGGCACTGAAGCTTTCTTT. Amino acids: CASTDSGWIGTEAFF.